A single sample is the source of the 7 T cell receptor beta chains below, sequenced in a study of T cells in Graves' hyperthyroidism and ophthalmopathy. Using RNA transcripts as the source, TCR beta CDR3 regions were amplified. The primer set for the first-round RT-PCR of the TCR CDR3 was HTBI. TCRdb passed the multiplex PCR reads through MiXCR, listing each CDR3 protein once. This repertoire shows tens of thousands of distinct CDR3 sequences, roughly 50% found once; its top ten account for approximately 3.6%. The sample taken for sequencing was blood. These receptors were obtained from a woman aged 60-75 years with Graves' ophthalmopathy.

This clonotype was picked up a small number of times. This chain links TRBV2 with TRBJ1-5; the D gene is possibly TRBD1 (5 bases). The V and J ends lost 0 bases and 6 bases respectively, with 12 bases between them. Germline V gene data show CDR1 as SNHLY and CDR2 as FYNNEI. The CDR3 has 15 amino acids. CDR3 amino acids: CASSEARAGSQPQHF. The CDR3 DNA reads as TGTGCCAGCAGTGAAGCCAGGGCAGGGAGTCAGCCCCAGCATTTT.

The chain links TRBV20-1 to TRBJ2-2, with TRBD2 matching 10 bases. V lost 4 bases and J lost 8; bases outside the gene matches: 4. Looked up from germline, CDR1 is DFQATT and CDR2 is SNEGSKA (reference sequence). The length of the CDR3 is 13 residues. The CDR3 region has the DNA TGCAGTGCTAACCCGGGACTAGCGGGGGAGCTGTTTTTT. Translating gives CSANPGLAGELFF.

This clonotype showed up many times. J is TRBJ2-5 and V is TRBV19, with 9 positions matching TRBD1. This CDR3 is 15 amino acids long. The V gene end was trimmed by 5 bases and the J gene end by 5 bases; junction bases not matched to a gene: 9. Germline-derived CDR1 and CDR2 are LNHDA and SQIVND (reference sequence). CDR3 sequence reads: CASSVGQGGMETQYF. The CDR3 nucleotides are TGTGCCAGTAGTGTGGGACAGGGAGGGATGGAGACCCAGTACTTC.

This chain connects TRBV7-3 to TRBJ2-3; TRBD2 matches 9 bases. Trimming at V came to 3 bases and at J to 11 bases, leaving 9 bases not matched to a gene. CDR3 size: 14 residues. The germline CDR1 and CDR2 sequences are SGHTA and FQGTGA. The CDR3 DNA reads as TGTGCCAGCAGCTTGGTAGCGGGGGACAATGAGCAGTATTTT. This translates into CASSLVAGDNEQYF.

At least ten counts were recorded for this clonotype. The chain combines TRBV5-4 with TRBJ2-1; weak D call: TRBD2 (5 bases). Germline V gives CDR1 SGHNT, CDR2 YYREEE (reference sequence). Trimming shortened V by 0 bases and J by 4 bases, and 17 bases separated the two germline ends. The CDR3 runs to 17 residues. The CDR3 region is CASSLVTSWYPYNEQFF. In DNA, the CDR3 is TGTGCCAGCAGCTTGGTTACTAGTTGGTACCCTTACAATGAGCAGTTCTTC.

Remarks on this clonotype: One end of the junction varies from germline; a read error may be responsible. DNA of the CDR3: TGCAGTGTTGAAGGGGCGTATTCTGGGGCCAACGTCCTAACTTTC. Residues: CSVEGAYSGANVLTF. The rearrangement joins TRBV29-1 to TRBJ2-6, with D tentatively TRBD1 (5 bases). The CDR3 runs to 15 residues. The V gene's germline CDR1 is SQVTM and CDR2 ANQGSEA.

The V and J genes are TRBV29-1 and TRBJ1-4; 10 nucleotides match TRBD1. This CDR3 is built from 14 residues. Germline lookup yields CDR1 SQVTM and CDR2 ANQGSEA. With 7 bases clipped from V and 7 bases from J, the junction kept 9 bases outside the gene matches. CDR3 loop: CSAWGTGVREKLFF. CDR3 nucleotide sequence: TGCAGCGCCTGGGGGACAGGGGTGCGTGAAAAACTGTTTTTT. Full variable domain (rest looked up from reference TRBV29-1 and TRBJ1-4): SAVISQKPSRDICQRGTSLTIQCQVDSQVTMMFWYRQQPGQSLTLIATANQGSEATYESGFVIDKFPISRPNLTFSTLTVSNMSPEDSSIYLCSAWGTGVREKLFFGSGTQLSVL.